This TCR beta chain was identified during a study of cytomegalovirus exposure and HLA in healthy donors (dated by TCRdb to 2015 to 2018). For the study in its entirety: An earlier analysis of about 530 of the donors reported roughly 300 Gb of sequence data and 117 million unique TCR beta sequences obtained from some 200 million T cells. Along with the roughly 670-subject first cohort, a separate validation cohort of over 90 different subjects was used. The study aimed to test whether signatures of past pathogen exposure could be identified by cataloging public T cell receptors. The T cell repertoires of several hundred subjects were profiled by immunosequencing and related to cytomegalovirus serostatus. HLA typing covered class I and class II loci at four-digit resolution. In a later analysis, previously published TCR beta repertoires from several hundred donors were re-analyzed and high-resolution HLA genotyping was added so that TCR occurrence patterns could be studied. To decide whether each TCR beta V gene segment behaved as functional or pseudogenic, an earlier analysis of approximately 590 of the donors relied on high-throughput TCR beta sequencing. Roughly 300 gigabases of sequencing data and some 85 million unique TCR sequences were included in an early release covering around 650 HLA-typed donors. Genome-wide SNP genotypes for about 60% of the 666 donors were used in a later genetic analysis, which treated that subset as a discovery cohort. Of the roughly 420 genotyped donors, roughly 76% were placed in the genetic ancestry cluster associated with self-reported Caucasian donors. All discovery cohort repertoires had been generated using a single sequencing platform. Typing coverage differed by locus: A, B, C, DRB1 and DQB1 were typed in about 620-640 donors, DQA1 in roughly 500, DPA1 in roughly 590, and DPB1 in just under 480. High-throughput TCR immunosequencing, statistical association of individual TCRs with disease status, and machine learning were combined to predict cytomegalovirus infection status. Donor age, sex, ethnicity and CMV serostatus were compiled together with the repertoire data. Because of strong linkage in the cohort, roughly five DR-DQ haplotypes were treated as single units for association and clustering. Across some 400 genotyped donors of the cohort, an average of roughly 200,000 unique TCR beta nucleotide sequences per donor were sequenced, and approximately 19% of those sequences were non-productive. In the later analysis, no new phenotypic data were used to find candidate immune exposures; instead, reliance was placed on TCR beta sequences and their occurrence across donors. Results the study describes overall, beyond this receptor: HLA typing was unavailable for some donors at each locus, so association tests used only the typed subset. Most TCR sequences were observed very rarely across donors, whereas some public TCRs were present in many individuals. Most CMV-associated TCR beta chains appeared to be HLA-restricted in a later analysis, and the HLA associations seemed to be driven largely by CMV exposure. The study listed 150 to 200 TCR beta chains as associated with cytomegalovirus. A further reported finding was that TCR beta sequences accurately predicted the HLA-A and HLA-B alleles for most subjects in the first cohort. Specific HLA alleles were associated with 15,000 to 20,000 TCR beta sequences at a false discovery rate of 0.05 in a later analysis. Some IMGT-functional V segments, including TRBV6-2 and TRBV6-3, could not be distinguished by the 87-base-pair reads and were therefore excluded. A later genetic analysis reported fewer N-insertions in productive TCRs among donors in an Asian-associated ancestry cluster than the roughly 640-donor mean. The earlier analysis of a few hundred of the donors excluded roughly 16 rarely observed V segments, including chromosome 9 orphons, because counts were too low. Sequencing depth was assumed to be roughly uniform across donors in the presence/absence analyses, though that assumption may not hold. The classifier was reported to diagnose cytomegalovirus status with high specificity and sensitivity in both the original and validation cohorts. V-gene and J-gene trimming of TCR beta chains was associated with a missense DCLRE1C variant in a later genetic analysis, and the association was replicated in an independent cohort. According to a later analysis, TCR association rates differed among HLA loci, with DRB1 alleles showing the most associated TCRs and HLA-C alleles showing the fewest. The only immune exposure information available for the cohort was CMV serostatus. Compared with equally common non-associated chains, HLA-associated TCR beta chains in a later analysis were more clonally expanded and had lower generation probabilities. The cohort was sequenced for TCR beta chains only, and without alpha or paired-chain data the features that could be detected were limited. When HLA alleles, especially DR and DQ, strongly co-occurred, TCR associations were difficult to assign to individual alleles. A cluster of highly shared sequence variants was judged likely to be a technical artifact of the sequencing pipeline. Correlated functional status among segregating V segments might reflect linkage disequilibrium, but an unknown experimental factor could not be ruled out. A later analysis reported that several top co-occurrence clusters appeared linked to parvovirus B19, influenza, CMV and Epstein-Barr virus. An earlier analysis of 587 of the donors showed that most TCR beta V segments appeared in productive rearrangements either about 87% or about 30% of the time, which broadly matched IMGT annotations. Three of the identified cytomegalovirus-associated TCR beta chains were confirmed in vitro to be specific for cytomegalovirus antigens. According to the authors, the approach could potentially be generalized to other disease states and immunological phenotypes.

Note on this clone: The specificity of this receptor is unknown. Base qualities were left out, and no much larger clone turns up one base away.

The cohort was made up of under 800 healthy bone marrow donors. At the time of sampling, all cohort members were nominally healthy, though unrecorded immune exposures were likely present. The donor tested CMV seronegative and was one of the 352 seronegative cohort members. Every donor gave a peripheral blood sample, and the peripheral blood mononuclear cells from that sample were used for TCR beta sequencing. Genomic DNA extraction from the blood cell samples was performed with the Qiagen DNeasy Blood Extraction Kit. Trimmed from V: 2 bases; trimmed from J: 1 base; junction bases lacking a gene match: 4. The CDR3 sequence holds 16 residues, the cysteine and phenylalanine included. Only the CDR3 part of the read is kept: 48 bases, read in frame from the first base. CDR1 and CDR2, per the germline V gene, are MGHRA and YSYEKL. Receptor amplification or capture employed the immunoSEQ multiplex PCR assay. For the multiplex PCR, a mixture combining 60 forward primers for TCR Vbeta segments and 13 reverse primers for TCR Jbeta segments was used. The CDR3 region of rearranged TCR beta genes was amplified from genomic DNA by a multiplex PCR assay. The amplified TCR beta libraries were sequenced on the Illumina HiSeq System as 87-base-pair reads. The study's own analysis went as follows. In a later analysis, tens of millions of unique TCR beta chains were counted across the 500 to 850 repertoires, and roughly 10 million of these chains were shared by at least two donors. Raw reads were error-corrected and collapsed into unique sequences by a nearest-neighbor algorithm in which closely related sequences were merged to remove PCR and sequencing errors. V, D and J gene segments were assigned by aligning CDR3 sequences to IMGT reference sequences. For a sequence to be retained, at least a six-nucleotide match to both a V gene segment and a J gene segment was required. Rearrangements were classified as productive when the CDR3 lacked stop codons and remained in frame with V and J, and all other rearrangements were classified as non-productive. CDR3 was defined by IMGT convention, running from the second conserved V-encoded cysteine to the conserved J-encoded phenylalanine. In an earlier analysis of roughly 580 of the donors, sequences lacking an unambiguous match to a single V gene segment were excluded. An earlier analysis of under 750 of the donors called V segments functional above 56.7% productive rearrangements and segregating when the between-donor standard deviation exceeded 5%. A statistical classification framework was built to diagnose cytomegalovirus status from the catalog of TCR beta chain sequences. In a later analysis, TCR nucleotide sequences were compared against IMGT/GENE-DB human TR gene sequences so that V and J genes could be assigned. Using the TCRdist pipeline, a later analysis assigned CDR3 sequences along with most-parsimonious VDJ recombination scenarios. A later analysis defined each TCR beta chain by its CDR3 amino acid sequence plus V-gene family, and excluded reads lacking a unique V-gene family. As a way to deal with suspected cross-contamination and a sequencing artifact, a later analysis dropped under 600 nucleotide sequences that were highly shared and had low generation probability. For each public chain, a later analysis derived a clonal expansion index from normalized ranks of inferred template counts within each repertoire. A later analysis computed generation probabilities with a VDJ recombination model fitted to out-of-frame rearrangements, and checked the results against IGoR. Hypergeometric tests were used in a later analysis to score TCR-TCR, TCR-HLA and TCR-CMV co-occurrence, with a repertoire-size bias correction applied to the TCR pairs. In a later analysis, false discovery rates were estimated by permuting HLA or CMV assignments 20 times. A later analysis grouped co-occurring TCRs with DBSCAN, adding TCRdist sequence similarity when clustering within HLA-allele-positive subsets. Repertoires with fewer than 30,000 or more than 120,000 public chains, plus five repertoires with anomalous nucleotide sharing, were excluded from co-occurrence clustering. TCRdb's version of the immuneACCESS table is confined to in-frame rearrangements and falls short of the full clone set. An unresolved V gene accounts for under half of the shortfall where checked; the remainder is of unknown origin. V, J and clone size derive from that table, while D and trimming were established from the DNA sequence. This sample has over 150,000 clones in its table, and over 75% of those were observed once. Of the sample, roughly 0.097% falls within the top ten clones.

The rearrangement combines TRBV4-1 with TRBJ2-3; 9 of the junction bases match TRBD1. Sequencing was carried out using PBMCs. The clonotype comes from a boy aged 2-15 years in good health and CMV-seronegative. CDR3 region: CASSQPDRGGTDTQYF. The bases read TGCGCCAGCAGCCAACCGGACAGGGGAGGCACAGATACGCAGTATTTT.